Shown below are 24 T cell receptor beta chains from a single sample sequenced in a study of CD39 and CD103 CD8 tumor-infiltrating T cells. Generated by immunoSEQ multiplex PCR, the TCRdb table keeps only in-frame clones and is missing some. Of 2,500 to 3,500 clones in the sample, 80% to 90% are singletons; the top ten hold roughly 21%. Sequencing used CD39- CD103- CD8+ T cells sorted from the tumor. Subset indicated: CD103-CD39- double-negative CD45RA- CD8 T cells. These receptors all come from a human donor with head and neck squamous cell carcinoma.

The V and J genes are TRBV11-1 and TRBJ2-2, with 7 bases lining up with TRBD1. Unmatched junction bases numbered 5, after V lost 4 bases and J lost 0 bases. Germline values: CDR1 SGHAT, CDR2 FQDESV (reference sequence). The CDR3 extends over 16 amino acids. DNA of the CDR3: TGTGCCAGCAGCTCATACAGGGGAGCGAACACCGGGGAGCTGTTTTTT. Its translation: CASSSYRGANTGELFF.

The chain recombines TRBV7-9 with TRBJ1-1, with a weak D call TRBD1 (6 bases). Trimming removed 0 bases at V and 4 bases at J, with 9 bases between. The CDR3 is 14 amino acids. Germline CDR1 is SEHNR and CDR2 is FQNEAQ (reference sequence). The CDR3, as DNA: TGTGCCAGCAGCTTAGCGGGGGGGGCCACTGAAGCTTTCTTT. The encoded protein is CASSLAGGATEAFF.

The chain carries TRBV6-1 and TRBJ2-7; the match to TRBD2 covers 10 bases. There are 18 residues in the CDR3. Losses at the gene ends were 1 base for V and 0 bases for J; bases not matched to a gene: 9. Germline CDR1 is MNHNS and CDR2 is SASEGT. This CDR3 is CASSEELAGTLLSYEQYF. CDR3 nucleotide sequence: TGTGCCAGCAGTGAAGAACTAGCGGGGACCTTACTCTCCTACGAGCAGTACTTC.

V usage is TRBV4-1 and J usage is TRBJ1-5, with D maybe TRBD1 (6 bases). Germline CDR1 and CDR2: MGHRA and YSYEKL. V was cut by 4 bases and J by 5 bases, with 15 bases left in between. This CDR3 region has 15 residues. The CDR3 nucleotides read TGCGCCAGCAGCCTCATCGACAGGATAGATCAGCCCCAGCATTTT. It translates to CASSLIDRIDQPQHF.

The chain uses TRBV7-6 and TRBJ2-1; tentative D call: TRBD2 (5 bases). The germline V gene encodes CDR1 SGHVS and CDR2 FNYEAQ. V lost 5 bases to trimming and J lost 9 bases, with 17 bases between them. The CDR3 extends over 14 amino acids. CDR3 DNA sequence: TGTGCCAGCAGCCCAGGACCGGCCCGGGGTGAGCAGTTCTTC. It is translated as CASSPGPARGEQFF.

This chain uses TRBV4-1 with TRBJ1-1, with 8 positions matching TRBD1. The J segment lost 1 base and the V segment lost 4 bases, leaving 5 bases of the junction unmatched. From germline, CDR1 is MGHRA and CDR2 YSYEKL. CDR3 length equals 15 residues. Written as DNA, the CDR3 is TGCGCCAGCAGCCGAGGACAGGGACCGAACACTGAAGCTTTCTTT. Amino acid sequence: CASSRGQGPNTEAFF.

This rearrangement joins TRBV10-3 to TRBJ1-3, with TRBD1 matching 9 bases. The germline V gene has CDR1 ENHRY and CDR2 SYGVKD. The junction had 7 bases not matched to a gene; V was cut back by 3 bases and J by 16 bases. The length of the CDR3 is 12 residues. The CDR3 spells CAISDGQGLGYF. CDR3 sequence (DNA): TGTGCCATCAGTGACGGACAGGGGTTGGGGTATTTT.

V usage is TRBV7-9 and J usage is TRBJ1-1; D unresolved. The CDR3 spans 12 residues. Trimming took 5 bases from V and 6 from J, leaving 10 bases between them. Per the germline V gene, CDR1 is SEHNR and CDR2 is FQNEAQ (reference sequence). DNA of the CDR3: TGTGCCAGCAGCGTGGAGAGGGCTGAAGCTTTCTTT. Translating it yields CASSVERAEAFF.

This chain connects TRBV2 to TRBJ2-3; TRBD2 matches 11 bases. Germline V gene lookup returns CDR1 SNHLY and CDR2 FYNNEI. The CDR3 covers 15 residues. J lost 4 bases, V lost 6 bases, and 6 bases had no gene match. The CDR3 DNA follows: TGTGCCAGCAGCCCTAGCGGGGGGCTGGCAGATACGCAGTATTTT. This sequence encodes CASSPSGGLADTQYF.

Only one count was recorded for this clone. The CDR3: CASAPGGFYNEQFF. The DNA for the CDR3 is TGTGCCAGCGCCCCGGGGGGGTTCTACAATGAGCAGTTCTTC. This chain links TRBV7-9 with TRBJ2-1; 8 nucleotides line up with TRBD2. V dropped 8 bases and J dropped 3; count of bases not matched to a gene: 6. This CDR3 contains 14 residues. Looked up from germline, CDR1 is SEHNR and CDR2 is FQNEAQ (reference sequence).

A single count supports this clone. The chain joins TRBV5-5 to TRBJ1-1; TRBD1 matches at 7 bases. The CDR3 is made up of 16 amino acids. Germline CDR1 SGHKS, CDR2 YYEKEE (reference sequence). V lost 4 bases, J lost 0 bases, and 9 bases stayed unmatched. The CDR3 DNA follows: TGTGCCAGCAGCGAATGGGACAGCCTCATGAACACTGAAGCTTTCTTT. Its translation is CASSEWDSLMNTEAFF.

This clone was seen just once. This chain links TRBV9 with TRBJ1-1; maybe TRBD1 (6 bases). The CDR3 runs 16 residues. Trimming shortened V by 0 bases and J by 2 bases, and 14 bases separated the two germline ends. Germline V CDR1 and CDR2: SGDLS, YYNGEE. The CDR3: CASSVVGGAGNTEAFF. In DNA form, the CDR3 reads TGTGCCAGCAGCGTAGTAGGGGGGGCCGGAAACACTGAAGCTTTCTTT.

The genes are TRBV7-4 and TRBJ1-5; 10 bases align to TRBD1. The CDR3 loop spans 17 amino acids. The V and J ends lost 9 bases and 1 base, in that order; junction bases with no gene match: 12. Per germline, CDR1 SGHVT and CDR2 SQSDAQ. This chain's CDR3 is CARRGTGVYPSNQPQHF. DNA of the CDR3: TGTGCCAGGCGGGGGACAGGGGTATACCCCAGCAATCAGCCCCAGCATTTT.

The sample holds a few counts of this clone. V and J are TRBV7-9 and TRBJ1-1; D is possibly TRBD1 (6 bases). Trimming pared 5 bases from V and 8 bases from J, leaving 18 bases between. The CDR3 runs 14 residues. Germline values: CDR1 SEHNR, CDR2 FQNEAQ (reference sequence). CDR3: CASSPPGQPREAFF. The CDR3 nucleotides read TGTGCCAGCAGCCCACCGGGACAACCTCGGGAAGCTTTCTTT.

CDR3 loop: CASSLTHSKGVHEQYF. As DNA, the CDR3 is TGTGCCAGCAGCCTGACACACTCGAAGGGAGTACACGAGCAGTACTTC. This sequence joins TRBV7-9 and TRBJ2-7; D may be TRBD2 (5 bases). Looked up from germline, CDR1 is SEHNR and CDR2 is FQNEAQ (reference sequence). This CDR3 has 16 amino acids. V was cut by 5 bases and J by 5 bases, with 22 bases left in between.

The gene calls are TRBV6-1 and TRBJ2-5; 7 bases are shared with TRBD1. Germline V CDR1 and CDR2: MNHNS, SASEGT. This CDR3 spans 15 amino acids. After removal of 1 base from V and 5 bases from J, the junction contained 7 bases not matched to a gene. This CDR3 is CASSEVGQPRETQYF. Written as DNA, the CDR3 is TGTGCCAGCAGTGAAGTGGGACAGCCACGGGAGACCCAGTACTTC.

This clone was detected only a few times. The chain couples TRBV6-5 to TRBJ2-5; 7 bases agree with TRBD2. V lost 6 bases and J lost 1; bases outside the gene matches: 8. Germline V CDR1 and CDR2: MNHEY, SVGAGI. The CDR3 consists of 15 residues. The CDR3 DNA reads as TGTGCCAGCAGCCACGGAGCGGGGCTCCAAGAGACCCAGTACTTC. It yields the protein CASSHGAGLQETQYF.

The CDR3 region is CASSQERGGPDTQYF. Here the CDR3 DNA reads TGTGCCAGCAGCCAAGAGCGGGGGGGCCCAGATACGCAGTATTTT. J is TRBJ2-3 and V is TRBV4-2, with 9 bases that match TRBD2. With V trimmed by 0 bases and J by 4 bases, 2 bases remained unmatched. The CDR3 consists of 15 residues. Per the germline V gene, CDR1 is LGHNA and CDR2 is YNFKEQ.

The CDR3 reads CASSSGQGGHRELFF. CDR3 coding DNA: TGTGCCAGCAGTTCCGGACAGGGTGGGCACCGGGAGCTGTTTTTT. The V gene is TRBV27, the J gene TRBJ2-2; TRBD1 agrees at 8 bases. Germline CDR1 MNHEY, CDR2 SMNVEV (reference sequence). This CDR3 has 15 amino acids. Trimming removed 4 bases from V and 9 bases from J; junction bases left unmatched: 10.

The V and J genes are TRBV7-9 and TRBJ2-7; weak D call: TRBD1 (5 bases). CDR1 and CDR2 from the germline V gene are SEHNR and FQNEAQ (reference sequence). This CDR3 has 13 amino acids. Trimming pared 5 bases from V and 0 bases from J, leaving 8 bases between. The CDR3 sequence: CASSGAISYEQYF. CDR3 in DNA: TGTGCCAGCAGCGGGGCGATCTCCTACGAGCAGTACTTC.

The J gene is TRBJ2-7, the V gene TRBV6-5; 8 nucleotides agree with TRBD2. The CDR3 covers 14 residues. Germline V gene sequence: CDR1 MNHEY, CDR2 SVGAGI. The junction had 4 bases not matched to a gene; V was cut back by 3 bases and J by 3 bases. In DNA form, the CDR3 reads TGTGCCAGCAGTTATGGTGCGGGGGGCTACGAGCAGTACTTC. Translation gives CASSYGAGGYEQYF.

The chain combines TRBV7-9 with TRBJ2-2; 8 nucleotides agree with TRBD1. J was trimmed by 3 bases and V by 5 bases; bases with no gene match: 5. CDR1 is SEHNR and CDR2 is FQNEAQ in the germline V gene (reference sequence). The CDR3 consists of 15 residues. CDR3 residues: CASSGQGLDTGELFF. CDR3 bases: TGTGCCAGCAGCGGACAGGGTCTTGACACCGGGGAGCTGTTTTTT.

J is TRBJ2-2 and V is TRBV4-1; D gene unclear. Trimming cost V 4 bases and J 3 bases, with 6 bases left between them. This CDR3 is 13 amino acids long. Germline loops: CDR1 MGHRA, CDR2 YSYEKL. CDR3 sequence: CASSPQYTGELFF. CDR3 sequence (DNA): TGCGCCAGCAGCCCCCAGTACACCGGGGAGCTGTTTTTT.

The V gene is TRBV6-1, the J gene TRBJ1-5; 10 nucleotides match TRBD1. There are 14 residues in the CDR3. The junction had 5 bases not matched to a gene; V was cut back by 3 bases and J by 9 bases. Germline CDR1 and CDR2: MNHNS and SASEGT. The CDR3 region has the DNA TGTGCCAGCAGTGATAGTGACAGGGGGCGGCCCCAGCATTTT. Its translation: CASSDSDRGRPQHF.